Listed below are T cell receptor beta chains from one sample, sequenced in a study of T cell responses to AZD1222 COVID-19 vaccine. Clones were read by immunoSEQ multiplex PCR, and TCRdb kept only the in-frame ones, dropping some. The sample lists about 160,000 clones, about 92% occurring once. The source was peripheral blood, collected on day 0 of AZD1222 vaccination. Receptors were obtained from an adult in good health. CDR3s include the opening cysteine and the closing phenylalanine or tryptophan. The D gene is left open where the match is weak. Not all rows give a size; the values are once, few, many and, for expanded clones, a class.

cdr3_aa: CASSLFPGELFF
cdr3_nt: TGTGCCAGCAGCTTGTTTCCCGGGGAGCTGTTTTTT
v_call: TRBV11-3
clone_size: NA
d_call: NA
j_call: TRBJ2-2

cdr3_aa: CATHGQGINEKLFF
cdr3_nt: TGTGCCACTCACGGACAGGGTATAAATGAAAAACTGTTTTTT
v_call: TRBV10-3
clone_size: NA
d_call: TRBD1
j_call: TRBJ1-4

cdr3_aa: CASRLLRATDTQYF
cdr3_nt: TGTGCCAGCAGGCTCTTAAGAGCCACAGATACGCAGTATTTT
v_call: TRBV6-5
clone_size: NA
d_call: NA
j_call: TRBJ2-3

cdr3_aa: CASSQGLLGGNQPQHF
cdr3_nt: TGCGCCAGCAGCCAAGGGCTATTGGGAGGCAATCAGCCCCAGCATTTT
v_call: TRBV4-1
clone_size: NA
d_call: NA
j_call: TRBJ1-5

cdr3_aa: CASSFGDTQYF
cdr3_nt: TGTGCCAGCAGTTTTGGTGATACGCAGTATTTT
v_call: TRBV12-3/TRBV12-4
clone_size: NA
d_call: NA
j_call: TRBJ2-3

cdr3_aa: CASSYGIGGLGYGYTF
cdr3_nt: TGTGCCAGCAGTTACGGAATAGGGGGCCTTGGCTATGGCTACACCTTC
v_call: TRBV6-5
clone_size: NA
d_call: TRBD1
j_call: TRBJ1-2

cdr3_aa: CASSPNSVVSYNEQFF
cdr3_nt: TGTGCCAGCAGCCCGAACAGCGTCGTCTCCTACAATGAGCAGTTCTTC
v_call: TRBV5-5
clone_size: NA
d_call: NA
j_call: TRBJ2-1

cdr3_aa: CASSPGTDEQYF
cdr3_nt: TGTGCCAGCAGTCCGGGGACCGACGAGCAGTACTTC
v_call: TRBV12-3/TRBV12-4
clone_size: NA
d_call: NA
j_call: TRBJ2-7

cdr3_aa: CASSQDPREFEKLFF
cdr3_nt: TGTGCCAGCAGCCAAGACCCCAGGGAGTTTGAAAAACTGTTTTTT
v_call: TRBV3-1/TRBV3-2
clone_size: NA
d_call: NA
j_call: TRBJ1-4

cdr3_aa: CASRRQGRNGYTF
cdr3_nt: TGTGCCAGCAGAAGACAGGGGAGAAATGGCTACACCTTC
v_call: TRBV2
clone_size: NA
d_call: TRBD1
j_call: TRBJ1-2

cdr3_aa: CASRSYGARNSNQPQHF
cdr3_nt: TGTGCCAGCAGATCCTACGGGGCCCGTAATAGCAATCAGCCCCAGCATTTT
v_call: TRBV28
clone_size: NA
d_call: NA
j_call: TRBJ1-5

cdr3_aa: CASSLGLAGLETQYF
cdr3_nt: TGTGCCAGCAGCCTCGGGCTAGCGGGGTTAGAGACCCAGTACTTC
v_call: TRBV5-8
clone_size: NA
d_call: TRBD2
j_call: TRBJ2-5

cdr3_aa: CASSGETGNTIYF
cdr3_nt: TGTGCCAGCAGTGGGGAAACTGGAAACACCATATATTTT
v_call: TRBV2
clone_size: NA
d_call: NA
j_call: TRBJ1-3

cdr3_aa: CASSFNSNTEAFF
cdr3_nt: TGTGCCAGCAGTTTCAATTCGAACACTGAAGCTTTCTTT
v_call: TRBV7-8
clone_size: NA
d_call: NA
j_call: TRBJ1-1

cdr3_aa: CASSQEAGLKGYTF
cdr3_nt: TGTGCCAGCAGCCAAGAGGCAGGACTTAAGGGCTACACCTTC
v_call: TRBV14
clone_size: few
d_call: NA
j_call: TRBJ1-2

cdr3_aa: CASSEPPRRIRGNIQYF
cdr3_nt: TGTGCCAGCAGTGAACCCCCTAGACGAATAAGGGGAAACATTCAGTACTTC
v_call: TRBV2
clone_size: NA
d_call: NA
j_call: TRBJ2-4

cdr3_aa: CASSFTGDYGYTF
cdr3_nt: TGTGCCAGCAGCTTTACAGGGGACTATGGCTACACCTTC
v_call: TRBV11-2
clone_size: NA
d_call: TRBD1
j_call: TRBJ1-2

cdr3_aa: CSAVGKPGHPEAFF
cdr3_nt: TGCAGCGCCGTTGGGAAACCGGGACACCCTGAAGCTTTCTTT
v_call: TRBV29-1
clone_size: NA
d_call: NA
j_call: TRBJ1-1

cdr3_aa: CATSDTGGGSTDTQYF
cdr3_nt: TGTGCCACCAGTGATACGGGCGGGGGTAGCACAGATACGCAGTATTTT
v_call: TRBV24-1
clone_size: NA
d_call: TRBD2
j_call: TRBJ2-3

cdr3_aa: CASSLWGQNQPQHF
cdr3_nt: TGTGCCAGCAGTTTATGGGGGCAAAATCAGCCCCAGCATTTT
v_call: TRBV27
clone_size: NA
d_call: NA
j_call: TRBJ1-5

cdr3_aa: CASSPYRDTEAFF
cdr3_nt: TGTGCCAGCAGCCCCTACAGGGATACTGAAGCTTTCTTT
v_call: TRBV11-2
clone_size: NA
d_call: NA
j_call: TRBJ1-1

cdr3_aa: CASSYSGGDNEQFF
cdr3_nt: TGTGCCAGCAGTTACTCGGGTGGGGACAATGAGCAGTTCTTC
v_call: TRBV6-5
clone_size: NA
d_call: NA
j_call: TRBJ2-1

cdr3_aa: CASSLGFNTGELFF
cdr3_nt: TGTGCCAGCAGCTTAGGCTTTAACACCGGGGAGCTGTTTTTT
v_call: TRBV13
clone_size: NA
d_call: NA
j_call: TRBJ2-2

cdr3_aa: CASSRGTENTEAFF
cdr3_nt: TGTGCCAGCAGTCGTGGGACCGAAAACACTGAAGCTTTCTTT
v_call: TRBV7-3
clone_size: NA
d_call: NA
j_call: TRBJ1-1

cdr3_aa: CAGTDRVGGYTF
cdr3_nt: TGTGCCGGTACGGACAGGGTAGGAGGCTACACCTTC
v_call: TRBV6-5
clone_size: few
d_call: TRBD1
j_call: TRBJ1-2

cdr3_aa: CASSSSGQGETQYF
cdr3_nt: TGTGCCAGCAGCTCCTCAGGACAGGGAGAGACCCAGTACTTC
v_call: TRBV13
clone_size: NA
d_call: TRBD1
j_call: TRBJ2-5

cdr3_aa: CASSLVSGSNYEQYF
cdr3_nt: TGCGCCAGCAGCTTGGTATCAGGGAGTAACTACGAGCAGTACTTC
v_call: TRBV5-1
clone_size: NA
d_call: NA
j_call: TRBJ2-7

cdr3_aa: CATSWGRDTEAFF
cdr3_nt: TGTGCCACCAGCTGGGGGAGGGACACTGAAGCTTTCTTT
v_call: TRBV15
clone_size: NA
d_call: NA
j_call: TRBJ1-1

cdr3_aa: CSASRPQGVDEQFF
cdr3_nt: TGCAGTGCTAGTCGTCCCCAGGGAGTCGATGAGCAGTTCTTC
v_call: TRBV20-1
clone_size: NA
d_call: NA
j_call: TRBJ2-1

cdr3_aa: CASRTSSNTGELFF
cdr3_nt: TGTGCCAGCAGGACTAGCTCGAACACCGGGGAGCTGTTTTTT
v_call: TRBV7-3
clone_size: NA
d_call: TRBD2
j_call: TRBJ2-2

cdr3_aa: CASSPSVSGQGGAGELFF
cdr3_nt: TGTGCCAGCTCACCATCTGTTTCCGGACAGGGAGGTGCCGGGGAGCTGTTTTTT
v_call: TRBV18
clone_size: NA
d_call: TRBD1
j_call: TRBJ2-2

cdr3_aa: CAWSVQGGNQPQHF
cdr3_nt: TGTGCCTGGAGTGTACAGGGTGGCAATCAGCCCCAGCATTTT
v_call: TRBV30
clone_size: NA
d_call: NA
j_call: TRBJ1-5

cdr3_aa: CASSHRDRGLINSPLHF
cdr3_nt: TGCGCCAGCAGCCATCGGGACAGGGGACTGATCAATTCACCCCTCCACTTT
v_call: TRBV4-1
clone_size: NA
d_call: TRBD1
j_call: TRBJ1-6

cdr3_aa: CASSKGQPNTGELFF
cdr3_nt: TGTGCCAGCAGTAAAGGACAGCCGAACACCGGGGAGCTGTTTTTT
v_call: TRBV7-9
clone_size: few
d_call: NA
j_call: TRBJ2-2

cdr3_aa: CASSPGQGARTDTQYF
cdr3_nt: TGTGCCAGCAGCCCGGGACAGGGGGCTCGGACAGATACGCAGTATTTT
v_call: TRBV11-3
clone_size: NA
d_call: TRBD1
j_call: TRBJ2-3

cdr3_aa: CASSERADGYTF
cdr3_nt: TGTGCCAGCAGTGAGAGGGCCGATGGCTACACCTTC
v_call: TRBV6-1
clone_size: NA
d_call: NA
j_call: TRBJ1-2

cdr3_aa: CASSPRTSGFTDTQYF
cdr3_nt: TGTGCCAGTTCCCCAAGGACTAGCGGGTTTACAGATACGCAGTATTTT
v_call: TRBV25-1
clone_size: NA
d_call: TRBD2
j_call: TRBJ2-3

cdr3_aa: CASSPNGLAGVSSYNEQFF
cdr3_nt: TGCGCCAGCAGCCCGAACGGACTAGCGGGGGTAAGCTCCTACAATGAGCAGTTCTTC
v_call: TRBV5-1
clone_size: NA
d_call: TRBD2
j_call: TRBJ2-1

cdr3_aa: CASRLGANEKLFF
cdr3_nt: TGTGCCAGCAGGTTGGGAGCTAATGAAAAACTGTTTTTT
v_call: TRBV3-1/TRBV3-2
clone_size: NA
d_call: NA
j_call: TRBJ1-4

cdr3_aa: CASSHHAGGRADYGYTF
cdr3_nt: TGTGCCAGCAGCCACCACGCGGGGGGGAGAGCTGATTATGGCTACACCTTC
v_call: TRBV3-1/TRBV3-2
clone_size: NA
d_call: NA
j_call: TRBJ1-2

cdr3_aa: CASRPGGGSEETQYF
cdr3_nt: TGTGCCAGCAGGCCCGGTGGGGGGAGCGAAGAGACCCAGTACTTC
v_call: TRBV6-6
clone_size: NA
d_call: NA
j_call: TRBJ2-5

cdr3_aa: CASSQPRTVLYF
cdr3_nt: TGTGCCAGCAGTCAACCTCGGACAGTGCTATACTTC
v_call: TRBV6-2/TRBV6-3
clone_size: once
d_call: NA
j_call: TRBJ2-7

cdr3_aa: CASSLVSGTYGYTF
cdr3_nt: TGCGCCAGCAGCTTGGTTTCTGGGACGTACGGCTACACCTTC
v_call: TRBV5-1
clone_size: NA
d_call: NA
j_call: TRBJ1-2

cdr3_aa: CASSPRLEDKAFF
cdr3_nt: TGTGCCAGCTCACCACGGTTGGAGGACAAAGCTTTCTTT
v_call: TRBV18
clone_size: NA
d_call: NA
j_call: TRBJ1-1

cdr3_aa: CASGAGNTGELFF
cdr3_nt: TGTGCCAGCGGGGCAGGAAACACCGGGGAGCTGTTTTTT
v_call: TRBV6-4
clone_size: few
d_call: NA
j_call: TRBJ2-2

cdr3_aa: CASSLQGSQETQYF
cdr3_nt: TGCGCCAGCAGCTTACAGGGGTCCCAAGAGACCCAGTACTTC
v_call: TRBV5-1
clone_size: NA
d_call: TRBD1
j_call: TRBJ2-5

cdr3_aa: CASSLGGGGNYEQYF
cdr3_nt: TGTGCCAGCAGCTTAGGTGGCGGGGGTAACTACGAGCAGTACTTC
v_call: TRBV7-6
clone_size: NA
d_call: TRBD2
j_call: TRBJ2-7

cdr3_aa: CASSLDRVGNTIYF
cdr3_nt: TGCGCCAGCAGCTTGGACAGGGTCGGAAACACCATATATTTT
v_call: TRBV5-1
clone_size: NA
d_call: NA
j_call: TRBJ1-3

cdr3_aa: CASSLQGQLNQPQHF
cdr3_nt: TGTGCCAGCAGCTTACAAGGACAGCTCAATCAGCCCCAGCATTTT
v_call: TRBV5-8
clone_size: NA
d_call: NA
j_call: TRBJ1-5

cdr3_aa: CASSFRYEQFF
cdr3_nt: TGTGCCAGCAGTTTTCGGTATGAGCAGTTCTTC
v_call: TRBV28
clone_size: NA
d_call: NA
j_call: TRBJ2-1

cdr3_aa: CSASEENYGYTF
cdr3_nt: TGCAGTGCTAGTGAGGAAAACTATGGCTACACCTTC
v_call: TRBV20-1
clone_size: NA
d_call: NA
j_call: TRBJ1-2

cdr3_aa: CASSLSANRAGGLLYEQYF
cdr3_nt: TGCGCCAGCAGCTTGTCCGCAAACCGAGCGGGGGGGCTCTTATACGAGCAGTACTTC
v_call: TRBV5-1
clone_size: NA
d_call: TRBD2
j_call: TRBJ2-7

cdr3_aa: CASRPGTDYGYTF
cdr3_nt: TGTGCCAGCAGACCCGGGACAGACTATGGCTACACCTTC
v_call: TRBV6-5
clone_size: NA
d_call: TRBD1
j_call: TRBJ1-2

cdr3_aa: CASSRGPPRGYEQYF
cdr3_nt: TGTGCCAGCAGCCGCGGACCTCCCCGGGGATACGAGCAGTACTTC
v_call: TRBV5-6
clone_size: NA
d_call: NA
j_call: TRBJ2-7

cdr3_aa: CASSQFSGGGYEQYF
cdr3_nt: TGTGCCAGCAGCCAGTTTTCGGGAGGGGGCTACGAGCAGTACTTC
v_call: TRBV7-2
clone_size: NA
d_call: TRBD2
j_call: TRBJ2-7

cdr3_aa: CASSFTRWAGAYNEQFF
cdr3_nt: TGTGCCAGCAGTTTTACCAGGTGGGCGGGGGCCTACAATGAGCAGTTCTTC
v_call: TRBV6-2/TRBV6-3
clone_size: NA
d_call: TRBD2
j_call: TRBJ2-1

cdr3_aa: CASSRGGAQETQYF
cdr3_nt: TGTGCCAGCAGCCGCGGGGGGGCGCAAGAGACCCAGTACTTC
v_call: TRBV6-5
clone_size: NA
d_call: TRBD2
j_call: TRBJ2-5

cdr3_aa: CASTDTNSGLAKNIQYF
cdr3_nt: TGTGCCAGCACCGATACGAACTCAGGGCTAGCCAAAAACATTCAGTACTTC
v_call: TRBV21-1
clone_size: NA
d_call: NA
j_call: TRBJ2-4

cdr3_aa: CASSPPNSGGAKETQYF
cdr3_nt: TGTGCCAGCAGCCCCCCTAATAGCGGGGGGGCCAAGGAGACCCAGTACTTC
v_call: TRBV3-1/TRBV3-2
clone_size: NA
d_call: TRBD2
j_call: TRBJ2-5